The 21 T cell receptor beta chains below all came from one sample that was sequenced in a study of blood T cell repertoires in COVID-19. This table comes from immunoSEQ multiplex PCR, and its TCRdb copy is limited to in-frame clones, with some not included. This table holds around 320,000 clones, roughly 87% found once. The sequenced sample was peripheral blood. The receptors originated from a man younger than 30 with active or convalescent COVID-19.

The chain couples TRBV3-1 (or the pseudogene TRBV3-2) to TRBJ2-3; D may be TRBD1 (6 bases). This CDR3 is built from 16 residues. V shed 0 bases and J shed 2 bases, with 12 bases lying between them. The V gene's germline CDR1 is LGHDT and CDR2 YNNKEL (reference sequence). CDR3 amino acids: CASSQDNRDYTDTQYF. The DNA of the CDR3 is TGTGCCAGCAGCCAAGATAACAGGGATTACACAGATACGCAGTATTTT.

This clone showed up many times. The chain's CDR3 is CASSRQLNQPQHF. Written as DNA, the CDR3 is TGTGCCAGCAGCCGACAGCTCAATCAGCCCCAGCATTTT. V and J are TRBV2 and TRBJ1-5; possibly TRBD1 for D (5 bases). V lost 6 bases to trimming and J lost 3 bases, with 9 bases between them. The germline CDR1 and CDR2 sequences are SNHLY and FYNNEI. The CDR3 length is 13 residues.

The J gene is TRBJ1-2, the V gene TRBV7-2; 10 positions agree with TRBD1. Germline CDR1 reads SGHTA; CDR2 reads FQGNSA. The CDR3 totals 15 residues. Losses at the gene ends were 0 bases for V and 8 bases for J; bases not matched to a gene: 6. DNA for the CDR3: TGTGCCAGCAGCTTAGCGGGGACAGGGGTCGGCGGCTACACCTTC. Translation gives CASSLAGTGVGGYTF.

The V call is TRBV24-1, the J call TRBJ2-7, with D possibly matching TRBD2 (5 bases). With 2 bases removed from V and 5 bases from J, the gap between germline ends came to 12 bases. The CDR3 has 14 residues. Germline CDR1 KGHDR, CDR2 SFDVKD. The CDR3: CATSDSASSDEQYF. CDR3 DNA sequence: TGTGCCACCAGTGATTCAGCTAGCAGTGACGAGCAGTACTTC.

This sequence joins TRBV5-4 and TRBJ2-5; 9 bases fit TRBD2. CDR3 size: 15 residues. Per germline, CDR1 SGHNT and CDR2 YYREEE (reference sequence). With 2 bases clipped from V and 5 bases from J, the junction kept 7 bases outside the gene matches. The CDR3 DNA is TGTGCCAGCAGCTTTAGGGGCGGGAGGGGGGAGACCCAGTACTTC. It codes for CASSFRGGRGETQYF.

The CDR3 nucleotides are TGCGCCAGCAGCCCCGGACAGATATGGACCGGGGAGCTGTTTTTT. Translation gives CASSPGQIWTGELFF. The chain employs TRBV4-1 and TRBJ2-2; a possible D gene is TRBD1 (6 bases). The germline V gene has CDR1 MGHRA and CDR2 YSYEKL. V was pared by 4 bases and J by 5 bases, with 14 bases between. The CDR3 extends over 15 amino acids.

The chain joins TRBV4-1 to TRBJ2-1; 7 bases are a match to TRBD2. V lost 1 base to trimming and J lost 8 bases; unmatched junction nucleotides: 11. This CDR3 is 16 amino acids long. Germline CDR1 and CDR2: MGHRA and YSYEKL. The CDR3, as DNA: TGCGCCAGCAGCCAAGGAGGCGGGAGATTCTTGGATGAGCAGTTCTTC. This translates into CASSQGGGRFLDEQFF.

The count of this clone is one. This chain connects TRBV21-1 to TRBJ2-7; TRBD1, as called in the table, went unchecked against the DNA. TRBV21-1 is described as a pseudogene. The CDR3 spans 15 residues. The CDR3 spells CASSKVKDTYYEQYF. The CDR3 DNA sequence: TGTGCCAGCAGCAAAGTTAAGGACACCTACTACGAGCAGTACTTC.

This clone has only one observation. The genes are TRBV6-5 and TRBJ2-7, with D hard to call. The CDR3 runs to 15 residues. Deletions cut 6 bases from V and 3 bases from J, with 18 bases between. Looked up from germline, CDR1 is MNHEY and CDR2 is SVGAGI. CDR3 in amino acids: CASRPGSTSSYEQYF. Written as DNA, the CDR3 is TGTGCCAGCAGGCCCGGGTCGACGTCCAGCTACGAGCAGTACTTC.

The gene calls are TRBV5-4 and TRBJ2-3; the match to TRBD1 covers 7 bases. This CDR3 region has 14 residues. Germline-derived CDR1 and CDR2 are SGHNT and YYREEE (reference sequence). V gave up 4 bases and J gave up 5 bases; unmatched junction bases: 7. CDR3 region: CASSNRGGGDTQYF. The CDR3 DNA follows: TGTGCCAGCAGCAACCGAGGGGGCGGAGATACGCAGTATTTT.

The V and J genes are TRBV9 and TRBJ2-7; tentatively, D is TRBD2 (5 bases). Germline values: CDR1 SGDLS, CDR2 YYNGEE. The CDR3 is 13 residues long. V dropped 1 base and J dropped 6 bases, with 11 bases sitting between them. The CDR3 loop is CASSVSTGVEQYF. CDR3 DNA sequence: TGTGCCAGCAGCGTATCGACCGGGGTCGAGCAGTACTTC.

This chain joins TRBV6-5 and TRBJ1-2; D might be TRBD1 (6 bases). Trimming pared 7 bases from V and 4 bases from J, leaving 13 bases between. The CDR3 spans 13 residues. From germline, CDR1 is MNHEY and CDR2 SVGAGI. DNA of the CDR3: TGTGCCAGCAAAAACGGGGGGCCCTATGGCTACACCTTC. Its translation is CASKNGGPYGYTF.

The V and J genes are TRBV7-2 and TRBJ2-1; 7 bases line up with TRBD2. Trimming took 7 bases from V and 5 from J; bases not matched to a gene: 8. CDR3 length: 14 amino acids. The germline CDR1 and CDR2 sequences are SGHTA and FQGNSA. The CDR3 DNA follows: TGTGCCAGCAAAGGGCGCGGGGGACACAATGAGCAGTTCTTC. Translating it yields CASKGRGGHNEQFF.

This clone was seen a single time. The CDR3 reads CAIGTGTGSNSPLHF. CDR3 coding DNA: TGTGCCATCGGGACCGGGACAGGCTCTAATTCACCCCTCCACTTT. V gene TRBV10-3 combines with J gene TRBJ1-6; 8 bases align to TRBD1. CDR1 and CDR2 (germline): ENHRY, SYGVKD. The length of the CDR3 is 15 residues. The trim removed 8 bases at V and 6 bases at J, leaving 9 bases unmatched.

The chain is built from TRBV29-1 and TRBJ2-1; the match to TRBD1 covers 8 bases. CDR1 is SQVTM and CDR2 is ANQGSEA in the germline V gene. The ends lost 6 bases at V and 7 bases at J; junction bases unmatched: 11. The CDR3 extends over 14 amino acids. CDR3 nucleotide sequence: TGCAGCGTGAACCAGGGGGCCAGTAAGAATGAGCAGTTCTTC. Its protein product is CSVNQGASKNEQFF.

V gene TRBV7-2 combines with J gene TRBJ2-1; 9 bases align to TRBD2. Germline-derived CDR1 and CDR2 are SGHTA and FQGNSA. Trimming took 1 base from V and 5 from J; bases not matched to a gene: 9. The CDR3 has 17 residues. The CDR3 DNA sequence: TGTGCCAGCAGCTTAGTTCGCCTGCTAGCGGGGAACAATGAGCAGTTCTTC. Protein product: CASSLVRLLAGNNEQFF.

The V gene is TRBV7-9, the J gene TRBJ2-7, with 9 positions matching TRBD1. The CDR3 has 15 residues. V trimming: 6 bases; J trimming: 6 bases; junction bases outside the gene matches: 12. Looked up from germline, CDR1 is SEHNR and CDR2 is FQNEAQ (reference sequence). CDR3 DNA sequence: TGTGCCAGCAGTACGGACAGGGGAAGAGAGTCCGAGCAGTACTTC. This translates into CASSTDRGRESEQYF.

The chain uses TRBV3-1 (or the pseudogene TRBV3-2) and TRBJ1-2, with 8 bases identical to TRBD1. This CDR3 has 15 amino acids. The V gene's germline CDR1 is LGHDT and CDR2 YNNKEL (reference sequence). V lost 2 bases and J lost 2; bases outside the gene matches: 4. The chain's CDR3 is CASSQRDRPNYGYTF. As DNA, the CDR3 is TGTGCCAGCAGCCAACGGGACAGGCCCAACTATGGCTACACCTTC.

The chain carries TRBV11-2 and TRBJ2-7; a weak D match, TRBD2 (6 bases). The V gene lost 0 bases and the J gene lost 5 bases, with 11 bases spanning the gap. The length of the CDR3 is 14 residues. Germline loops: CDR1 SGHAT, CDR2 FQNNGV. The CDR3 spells CASSLEGGVDEQYF. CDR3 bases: TGTGCCAGCAGCTTAGAGGGGGGAGTCGACGAGCAGTACTTC.

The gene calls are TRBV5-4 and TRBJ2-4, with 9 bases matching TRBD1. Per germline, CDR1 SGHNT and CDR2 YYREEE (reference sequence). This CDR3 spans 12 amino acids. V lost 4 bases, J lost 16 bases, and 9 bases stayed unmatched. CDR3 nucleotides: TGTGCCAGCAGCGCTAACCGGGACAGGGCTTACTTC. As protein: CASSANRDRAYF.

As DNA, the CDR3 is TGTGCCAGCAGTGCCCGGGACAGGGGCAATTCACCCCTCCACTTT. Protein: CASSARDRGNSPLHF. The V and J genes are TRBV6-6 and TRBJ1-6; 10 bases align to TRBD1. Germline V gene lookup returns CDR1 MNHNY and CDR2 SVGAGI (reference sequence). The CDR3 spans 15 residues. V shed 5 bases, J shed 7 bases, and the junction held 5 bases outside the gene matches.